One T cell receptor beta chain is described in this entry. Its antigen is as yet unknown. The assay was immunoSEQ multiplex PCR, and TCRdb's table has in-frame clones only and misses some. This sample yields about 2.4 million clones, of which approximately 94% are seen a single time; 0.36% belongs to the top ten. These data come from a study of shared clonotypes between healthy human individuals. Germline CDR1 MNHEY, CDR2 SMNVEV (reference sequence). There are 15 residues in the CDR3. Deletions cut 10 bases from V and 2 bases from J, with 21 bases between. Study-wide points: Clonotypes shared by all four donors outscored non-shared clonotypes in generation probability. Donors were few, which limited the genetic and exposure-history diversity represented. A handful of donors showed sharing of approximately 5% of naive CD4 clonotypes.

Sequencing used naive CD4+ T cells from PBMCs. Subset specified: CD45RA+ positively selected. The receptor was isolated from a man in his late teens or twenties in good health. Some clones in this sample may be carry-over from other donors' samples. This rearrangement joins TRBV27 to TRBJ2-7, with D hard to call. The CDR3 loop is CAIPPPDPAPYEQYF. In DNA form, the CDR3 reads TGTGCCATTCCCCCCCCGGACCCGGCACCCTACGAGCAGTACTTC.